This T cell receptor beta chain was profiled in a study of human T cells and chemical hapten exposure. At the level of the study: The scalp of each patient received a weekly diphenylcyclopropenone dose for the full approximately 24-week study. Alopecia universalis, totalis or areata was present in patients who were mostly female. General observations from the study: Expanded TCRs grouped into significantly more large CDR3 similarity clusters than controls produced. Having alopecia, donors may respond immunologically unlike healthy people.

At least ten counts were recorded for this clonotype. Its target is not known. Time point given: pre-sensitization, week 0. This sample's treatment: therapeutic diphenylcyclopropenone sensitization with weekly scalp DPC. V lost 5 bases to trimming and J lost 4 bases; unmatched junction nucleotides: 13. The CDR3 runs 18 residues. The germline CDR1 and CDR2 sequences are MNHEY and SMNVEV (reference sequence). TCRdb reprocessed the RACE reads via MiXCR and lists one record per CDR3 protein. This sample carries 300,000 to 450,000 distinct CDR3 sequences, 5.1% of them seen once, and the ten largest clones take 2.5% to 3%.

The sequence derives from a woman in her 50s with alopecia areata. Some clones in this sample may be carry-over from other donors' samples. The sample here was whole blood, taken in connection with sensitization to the hapten diphenylcyclopropenone (DPC). This chain connects TRBV27 to TRBJ2-3; 12 bases map to TRBD2. The CDR3 coding sequence is TGTGCCAGCAGTCCAAGGACTAGCGGGACGCTATTGGCAGATACGCAGTATTTT. Translation gives CASSPRTSGTLLADTQYF.